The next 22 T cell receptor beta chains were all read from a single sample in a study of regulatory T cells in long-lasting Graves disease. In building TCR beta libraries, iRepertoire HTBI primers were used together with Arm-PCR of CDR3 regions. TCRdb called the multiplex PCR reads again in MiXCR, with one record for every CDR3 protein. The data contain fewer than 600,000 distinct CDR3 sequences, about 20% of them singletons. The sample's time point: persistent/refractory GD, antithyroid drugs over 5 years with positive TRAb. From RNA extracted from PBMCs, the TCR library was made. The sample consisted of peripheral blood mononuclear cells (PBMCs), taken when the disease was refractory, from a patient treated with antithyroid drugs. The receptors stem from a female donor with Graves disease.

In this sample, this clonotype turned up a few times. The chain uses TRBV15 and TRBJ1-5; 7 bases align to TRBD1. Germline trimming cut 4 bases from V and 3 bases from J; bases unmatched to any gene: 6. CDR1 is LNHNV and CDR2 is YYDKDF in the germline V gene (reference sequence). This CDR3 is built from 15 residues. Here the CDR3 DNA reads TGTGCCACCAGCAACCCAGGGACAGTCAATCAGCCCCAGCATTTT. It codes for CATSNPGTVNQPQHF.

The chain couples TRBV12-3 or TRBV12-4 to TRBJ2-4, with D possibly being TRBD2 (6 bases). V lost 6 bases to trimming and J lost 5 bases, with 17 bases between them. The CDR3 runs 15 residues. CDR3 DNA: TGTGCCAGCAGGGGGAAGTCGGGGACTGAAAACATTCAGTACTTC. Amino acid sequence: CASRGKSGTENIQYF.

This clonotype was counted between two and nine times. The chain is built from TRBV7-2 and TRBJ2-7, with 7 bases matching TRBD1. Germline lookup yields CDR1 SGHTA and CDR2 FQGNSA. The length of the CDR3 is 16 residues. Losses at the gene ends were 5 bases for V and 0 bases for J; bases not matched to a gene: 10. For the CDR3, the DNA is TGTGCCAGCAGCCCGAAAGGGGGACAGAGCTCCTACGAGCAGTACTTC. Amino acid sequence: CASSPKGGQSSYEQYF.

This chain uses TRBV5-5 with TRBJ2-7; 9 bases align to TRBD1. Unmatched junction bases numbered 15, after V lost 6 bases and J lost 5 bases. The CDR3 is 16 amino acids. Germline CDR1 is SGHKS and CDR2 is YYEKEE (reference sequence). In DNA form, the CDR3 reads TGTGCCAGCACCCAATCGGGACAGGGTTCCCCCCACGAGCAGTACTTC. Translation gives CASTQSGQGSPHEQYF.

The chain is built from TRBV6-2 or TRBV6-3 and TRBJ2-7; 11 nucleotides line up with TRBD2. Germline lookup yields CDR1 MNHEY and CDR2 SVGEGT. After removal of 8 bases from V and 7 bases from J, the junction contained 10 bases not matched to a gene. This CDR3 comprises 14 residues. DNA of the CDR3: TGTGCCAGCGCCCTAGCGGGAGGCCGTTGGGAGCAGTACTTC. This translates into CASALAGGRWEQYF.

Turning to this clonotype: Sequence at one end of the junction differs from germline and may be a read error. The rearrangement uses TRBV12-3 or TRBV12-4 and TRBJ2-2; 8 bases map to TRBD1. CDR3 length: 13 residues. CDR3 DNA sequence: TGTGCCATCAGTGAGGGACAGGCTGGGGAGCTGTTTTTT. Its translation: CAISEGQAGELFF.

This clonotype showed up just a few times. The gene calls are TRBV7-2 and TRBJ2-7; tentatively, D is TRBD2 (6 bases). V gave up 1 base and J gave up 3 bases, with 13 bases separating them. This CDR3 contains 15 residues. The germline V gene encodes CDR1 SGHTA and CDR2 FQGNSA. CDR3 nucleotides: TGTGCCAGCAGCTTAGGACATGCGGGGAACTACGAGCAGTACTTC. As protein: CASSLGHAGNYEQYF.

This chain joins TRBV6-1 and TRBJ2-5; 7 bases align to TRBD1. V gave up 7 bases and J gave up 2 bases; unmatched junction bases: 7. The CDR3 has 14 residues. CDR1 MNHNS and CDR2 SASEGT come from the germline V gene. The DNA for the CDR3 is TGTGCCAGCACTCGCCGGGGACAGCAAGAGACCCAGTACTTC. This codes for CASTRRGQQETQYF.

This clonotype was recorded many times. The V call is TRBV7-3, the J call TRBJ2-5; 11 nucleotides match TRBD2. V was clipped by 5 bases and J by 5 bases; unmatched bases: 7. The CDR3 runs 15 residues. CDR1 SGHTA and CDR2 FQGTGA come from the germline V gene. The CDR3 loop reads CASSPTSGSMETQYF. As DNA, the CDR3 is TGTGCCAGCAGCCCAACTAGCGGGAGTATGGAGACCCAGTACTTC.

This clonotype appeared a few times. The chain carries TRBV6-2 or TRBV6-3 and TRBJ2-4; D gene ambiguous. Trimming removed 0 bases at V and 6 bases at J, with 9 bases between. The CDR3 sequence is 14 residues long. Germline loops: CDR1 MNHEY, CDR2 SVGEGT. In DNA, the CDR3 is TGTGCCAGCAGTTACTCTTGGGAACTAAACATTCAGTACTTC. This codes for CASSYSWELNIQYF.

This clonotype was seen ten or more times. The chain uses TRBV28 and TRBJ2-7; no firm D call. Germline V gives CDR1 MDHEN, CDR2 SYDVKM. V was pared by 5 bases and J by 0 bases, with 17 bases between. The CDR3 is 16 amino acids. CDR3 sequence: CASSLHPLYSSYEQYF. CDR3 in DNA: TGTGCCAGCAGTCTACACCCTCTCTATAGCTCCTACGAGCAGTACTTC.

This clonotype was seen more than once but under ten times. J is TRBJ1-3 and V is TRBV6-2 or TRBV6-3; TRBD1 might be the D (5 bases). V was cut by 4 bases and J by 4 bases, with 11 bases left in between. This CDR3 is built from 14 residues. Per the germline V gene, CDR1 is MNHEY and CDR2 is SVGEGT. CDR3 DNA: TGTGCCAGCAGTTTCCCGGGACGAGGAAACACCATATATTTT. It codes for CASSFPGRGNTIYF.

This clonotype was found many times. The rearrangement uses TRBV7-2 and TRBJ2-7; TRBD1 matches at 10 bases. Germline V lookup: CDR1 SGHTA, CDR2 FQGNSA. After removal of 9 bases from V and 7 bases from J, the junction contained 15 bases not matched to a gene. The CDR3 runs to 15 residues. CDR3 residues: CASGRTGTGAGEQYF. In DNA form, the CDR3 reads TGTGCCAGTGGGCGAACCGGGACAGGGGCTGGGGAGCAGTACTTC.

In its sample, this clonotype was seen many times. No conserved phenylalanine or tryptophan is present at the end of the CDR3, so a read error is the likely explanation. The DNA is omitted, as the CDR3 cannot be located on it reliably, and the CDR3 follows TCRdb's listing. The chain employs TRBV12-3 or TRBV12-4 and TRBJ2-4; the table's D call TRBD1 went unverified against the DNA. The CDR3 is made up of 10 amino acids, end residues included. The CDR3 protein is CASSLKGDRL.

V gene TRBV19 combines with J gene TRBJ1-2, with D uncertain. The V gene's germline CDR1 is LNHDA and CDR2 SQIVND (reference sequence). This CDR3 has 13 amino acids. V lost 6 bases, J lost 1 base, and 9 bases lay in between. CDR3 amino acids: CASRSQYNYGYTF. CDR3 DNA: TGTGCCAGTAGATCCCAGTATAACTATGGCTACACCTTC.

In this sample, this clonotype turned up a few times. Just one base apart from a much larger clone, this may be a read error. CDR3 in DNA: TGTGCCAGCAGTTTGGCTAGCGGGAGTCCCGAGGCCCAGTACTTC. Translation gives CASSLASGSPEAQYF. The chain couples TRBV28 to TRBJ2-5, with 10 positions matching TRBD2. The CDR3 is 15 residues long. V lost 3 bases and J lost 9; bases outside the gene matches: 10. The germline gives CDR1 MDHEN, CDR2 SYDVKM.

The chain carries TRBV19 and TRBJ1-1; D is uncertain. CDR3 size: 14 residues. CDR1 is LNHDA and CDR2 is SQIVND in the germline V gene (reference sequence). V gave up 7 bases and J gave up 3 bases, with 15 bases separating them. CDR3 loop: CASNMPERYTEAFF. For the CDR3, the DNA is TGTGCCAGTAATATGCCCGAGCGGTACACTGAAGCTTTCTTT.

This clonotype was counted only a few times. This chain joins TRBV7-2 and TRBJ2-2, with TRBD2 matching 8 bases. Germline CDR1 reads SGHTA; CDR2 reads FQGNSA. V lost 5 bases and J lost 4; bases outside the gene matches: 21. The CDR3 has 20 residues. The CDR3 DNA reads TGTGCCAGCAGCCGTCGAATTGGGGGAGCAAAGGCGGGGGGCACCGGGGAGCTGTTTTTT. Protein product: CASSRRIGGAKAGGTGELFF.

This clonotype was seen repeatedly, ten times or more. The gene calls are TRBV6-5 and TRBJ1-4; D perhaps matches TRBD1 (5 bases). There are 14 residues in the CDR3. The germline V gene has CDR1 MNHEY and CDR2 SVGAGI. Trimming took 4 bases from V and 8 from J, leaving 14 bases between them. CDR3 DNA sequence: TGTGCCAGCAGTTTGAGCGGAGGGGTAGAAAAACTGTTTTTT. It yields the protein CASSLSGGVEKLFF.

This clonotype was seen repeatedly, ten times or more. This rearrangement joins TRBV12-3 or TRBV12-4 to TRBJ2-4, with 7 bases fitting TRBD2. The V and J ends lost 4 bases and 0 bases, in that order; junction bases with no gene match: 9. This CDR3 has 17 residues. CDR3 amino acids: CASSSRWGGSAKNIQYF. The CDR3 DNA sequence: TGTGCCAGCAGTTCAAGGTGGGGGGGTTCAGCCAAAAACATTCAGTACTTC.

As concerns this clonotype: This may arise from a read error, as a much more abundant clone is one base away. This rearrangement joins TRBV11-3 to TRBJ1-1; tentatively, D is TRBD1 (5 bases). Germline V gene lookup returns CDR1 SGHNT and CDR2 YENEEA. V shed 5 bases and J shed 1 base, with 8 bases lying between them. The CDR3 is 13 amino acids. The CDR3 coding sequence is TGTGCCAGCAGCCTGGACAAGAACACTGAAGCTTTCTTT. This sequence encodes CASSLDKNTEAFF.

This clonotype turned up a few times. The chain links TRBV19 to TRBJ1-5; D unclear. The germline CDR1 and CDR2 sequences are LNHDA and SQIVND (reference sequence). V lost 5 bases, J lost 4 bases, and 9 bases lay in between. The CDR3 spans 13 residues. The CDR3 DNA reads TGTGCCAGTAGTTCGCTAGCGAATCAGCCCCAGCATTTT. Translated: CASSSLANQPQHF. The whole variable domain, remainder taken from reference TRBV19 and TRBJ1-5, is DGGITQSPKYLFRKEGQNVTLSCEQNLNHDAMYWYRQDPGQGLRLIYYSQIVNDFQKGDIAEGYSVSREKKESFPLTVTSAQKNPTAFYLCASSSLANQPQHFGDGTRLSIL.